A single sample gave rise to the 13 T cell receptor beta chains below, sequenced in a study of technical replicates of blood from several donors. Produced via immunoSEQ multiplex PCR; TCRdb's table is partial and in-frame only. Found here are about 81,000 clones, 85% to 95% of them singletons; the top ten hold approximately 0.25%. The sequenced material came from T cells isolated from PBMCs. These receptors originate from a human donor in good health.

The chain recombines TRBV30 with TRBJ1-1, with D hard to call. CDR3 length: 12 amino acids. V lost 3 bases and J 0 bases, leaving 5 bases between the germline ends. Per germline, CDR1 GTSNPN and CDR2 SVGIG (reference sequence). CDR3: CAWRRLNTEAFF. In DNA, the CDR3 is TGTGCCTGGAGGCGGCTGAACACTGAAGCTTTCTTT.

The chain carries TRBV7-3 and TRBJ2-1; D remains ambiguous. This CDR3 contains 14 residues. The ends were cut back, 5 bases at V and 9 bases at J, with 17 bases in the middle. CDR1 and CDR2 (germline): SGHTA, FQGTGA. The CDR3 coding sequence is TGTGCCAGCAGCCCCTCTAATGCCCACGCTGAGCAGTTCTTC. It yields the protein CASSPSNAHAEQFF.

The chain employs TRBV5-1 and TRBJ2-6; 9 nucleotides agree with TRBD2. Germline lookup yields CDR1 SGHRS and CDR2 YFSETQ. With 4 bases clipped from V and 0 bases from J, the junction kept 8 bases outside the gene matches. CDR3 size: 18 residues. The CDR3: CASSPILAGLSGANVLTF. The CDR3 DNA is TGCGCCAGCAGCCCAATACTAGCGGGCCTCTCTGGGGCCAACGTCCTGACTTTC.

This chain links TRBV4-2 with TRBJ1-1; D uncertain. V was trimmed by 4 bases and J by 6 bases, leaving 27 bases between them. From germline, CDR1 is LGHNA and CDR2 YNFKEQ. The CDR3 is made up of 18 amino acids. CDR3 DNA sequence: TGTGCCAGCAGCCTTTACCGAGGCGGGATGGAGGTAATACCTGAAGCTTTCTTT. The encoded protein is CASSLYRGGMEVIPEAFF.

This clone was seen just once. The chain couples TRBV5-1 to TRBJ2-7, with D maybe TRBD1 (5 bases). There are 14 residues in the CDR3. Germline V gives CDR1 SGHRS, CDR2 YFSETQ. Trimming pared 2 bases from V and 2 bases from J, leaving 11 bases between. This CDR3 is CASSFTLGAYEQYF. CDR3 nucleotide sequence: TGCGCCAGCAGCTTTACGCTAGGGGCCTACGAGCAGTACTTC.

The rearrangement joins TRBV11-2 to TRBJ2-1; 12 bases are a match to TRBD2. The CDR3 is 19 residues long. J lost 10 bases, V lost 7 bases, and 23 bases had no gene match. Germline V gives CDR1 SGHAT, CDR2 FQNNGV. The CDR3 DNA reads as TGTGCCAGCAACCAGATTCGGACTAGCGGGATCGGTGTGGAGGGGGAGCAGTTCTTC. As protein: CASNQIRTSGIGVEGEQFF.

This clone was seen just once. The chain recombines TRBV30 with TRBJ1-5; D uncertain. This CDR3 is built from 11 residues. CDR1 is GTSNPN and CDR2 is SVGIG in the germline V gene (reference sequence). Trimming removed 5 bases at V and 7 bases at J, with 9 bases between. This chain's CDR3 is CAWGVGQPQHF. Here the CDR3 DNA reads TGTGCCTGGGGAGTTGGACAGCCCCAGCATTTT.

This chain uses TRBV7-2 with TRBJ2-7; 8 nucleotides align to TRBD1. Per the germline V gene, CDR1 is SGHTA and CDR2 is FQGNSA. After removal of 3 bases from V and 1 base from J, the junction contained 2 bases not matched to a gene. The CDR3 contains 14 residues. This chain's CDR3 is CASSFGQGSYEQYF. The DNA for the CDR3 is TGTGCCAGCAGCTTTGGACAGGGTTCCTACGAGCAGTACTTC.

The V gene is TRBV5-1, the J gene TRBJ2-5; tentative D call: TRBD1 (5 bases). The germline V and J ends were trimmed by 0 bases and 5 bases, with 17 bases remaining between them. The CDR3 spans 16 residues. Per germline, CDR1 SGHRS and CDR2 YFSETQ. The CDR3 is CASSLAGRVGDETQYF. The CDR3 bases are TGCGCCAGCAGCTTGGCGGGCAGAGTAGGGGATGAGACCCAGTACTTC.

The chain recombines TRBV4-1 with TRBJ1-1, with TRBD1 as a possible D gene (6 bases). The CDR3 spans 17 residues. The germline V and J ends were trimmed by 1 base and 5 bases, with 20 bases remaining between them. The germline V gene has CDR1 MGHRA and CDR2 YSYEKL. The CDR3 nucleotides read TGCGCCAGCAGCCAAGCCAGCCTGCGGCAGGGGAATACTGAAGCTTTCTTT. It specifies CASSQASLRQGNTEAFF.

The V and J genes are TRBV7-2 and TRBJ2-3, with 10 bases that match TRBD2. The germline V gene has CDR1 SGHTA and CDR2 FQGNSA. With V trimmed by 5 bases and J by 5 bases, 4 bases remained unmatched. The CDR3 is 14 amino acids. CDR3 bases: TGTGCCAGCAGCCCTCGACTAGCGGGAGATACGCAGTATTTT. Translated: CASSPRLAGDTQYF. Together with reference TRBV7-2 and TRBJ2-3, the CDR3 gives the full variable domain: GAGVSQSPSNKVTEKGKDVELRCDPISGHTALYWYRQSLGQGLEFLIYFQGNSAPDKSGLPSDRFSAERTGGSVSTLTIQRTQQEDSAVYLCASSPRLAGDTQYFGPGTRLTVL.

A single count supports this clone. The chain employs TRBV27 and TRBJ1-2; 9 nucleotides match TRBD1. From germline, CDR1 is MNHEY and CDR2 SMNVEV (reference sequence). The CDR3 contains 14 residues. V lost 7 bases to trimming and J lost 5 bases; unmatched junction nucleotides: 8. CDR3 residues: CASKPGQGHYGYTF. The CDR3 DNA reads as TGTGCCAGCAAACCCGGACAGGGGCATTATGGCTACACCTTC.

This clone has more than one count but fewer than ten. This chain connects TRBV11-2 to TRBJ1-1; D gene uncertain. Germline CDR1 SGHAT, CDR2 FQNNGV. V was pared by 2 bases and J by 0 bases, with 4 bases between. The CDR3 length is 13 residues. Written as DNA, the CDR3 is TGTGCCAGCAGCTTACCCTTGAACACTGAAGCTTTCTTT. This codes for CASSLPLNTEAFF.